This TCR beta chain was sequenced during a study of cytomegalovirus exposure and HLA in healthy donors. Overall study: Previous work identified around 120 million unique TCR beta sequences from around 170 million T cells. HLA-typed donors contributed approximately 86 million unique TCRs, which were held in an early data release.

Comment on this clone: Its antigen is as yet unknown.

Primers for the PCR totalled 60 Vbeta and 13 Jbeta. Some clones are missing from TCRdb's copy, which holds only in-frame ones; the method was immunoSEQ multiplex PCR. The sample includes about 190,000 clones, 80% seen only once; the top ten take 0.65% to 0.75%. CDR3 size: 16 residues. Germline CDR1 reads LNHDA; CDR2 reads SQIVND (reference sequence). V was pared by 6 bases and J by 2 bases, with 17 bases between. Study outcomes and limitations: In vitro work confirmed that three CMV-associated chains recognize CMV antigens. Earlier findings revealed that most TCR beta V segments proved productive either about 87% or about 30% of the time.

This TCR derives from a boy between 10 and 17 years old in good health and CMV-seronegative. Sequencing was done on a sample of PBMCs. This chain connects TRBV19 to TRBJ1-3; D is unresolved. The CDR3 here is CASSPRARRTGNTIYF. As DNA, the CDR3 is TGTGCCAGTAGCCCTAGAGCCAGAAGGACTGGAAACACCATATATTTT.